This T cell receptor (beta chain) was recorded in a study of blood T cell repertoires in COVID-19. Study background: Some COVID-19 samples were acute and others convalescent; all came from the United States, Italy and Spain. In each case, the material was cDNA or gDNA derived from T cells, B-cell-depleted T cells, or PBMCs.

This CDR3 has 12 residues. The V gene's germline CDR1 is SGHKS and CDR2 YYEKEE (reference sequence). Trimming pared 4 bases from V and 5 bases from J, leaving 10 bases between. Per the original data handling: Amplification with reference gene primers provided the estimates of nucleated cell counts. Only in-frame clones appear in the TCRdb table, and some are missing; sequencing was by immunoSEQ multiplex PCR. V and J calls and clone size are as listed in that table; D and trimming were resolved from the DNA. Here the sample spans hundreds of thousands of clones, around 84% being singletons. The chain couples TRBV5-5 to TRBJ2-7; D gene ambiguous. What was sequenced was peripheral blood. This TCR was sampled from a human donor in a cohort sampled during active COVID-19. CDR3 nucleotide sequence: TGTGCCAGCAGCCTCCCTGGGCACGAGCAGTACTTC. Protein sequence: CASSLPGHEQYF.